One sample yielded the 22 T cell receptor beta chains listed below, sequenced in a study of graft-versus-host responses after intestinal transplantation (dated by TCRdb to about 2021). These TCRs' antigens remain unknown. Library method: the immunoSEQ multiplex PCR assay. TCRdb provides this immuneACCESS table in a form limited to in-frame rearrangements. Some clones are lacking; in checked studies, under half of them reflect an unresolved V gene, and why the rest are absent is not known. The sample yields 65,000 to 90,000 clones; around 93% were counted once. Roughly 0.36% of the sample belongs to the ten largest clones. The time point label, as the study defines it: cells obtained before transplantation from donor or recipient. The material was unstimulated CD8+ T cells sorted from spleen or lymph node cells, obtained before transplant. The receptors come from a human donor who was the organ donor for an intestinal transplant.

The CDR3 nucleotides are TGTGCCAGCAGCTCAGCGGGGGGGCTTCAAGAGACCCAGTACTTC. Protein sequence: CASSSAGGLQETQYF. The V call is TRBV7-3, the J call TRBJ2-5; TRBD2 matches at 10 bases. The germline CDR1 and CDR2 sequences are SGHTA and FQGTGA. This CDR3 contains 15 residues. The junction had 4 bases not matched to a gene; V was cut back by 4 bases and J by 2 bases.

V is TRBV5-6 and J is TRBJ2-6; D is uncertain. This CDR3 is 13 amino acids long. Trimming cost V 0 bases and J 4 bases, with 2 bases left between them. The germline V gene has CDR1 SGHDT and CDR2 YYEEEE. The CDR3 sequence is CASSLAGANVLTF. CDR3 sequence (DNA): TGTGCCAGCAGCTTGGCGGGGGCCAACGTCCTGACTTTC.

This clone appeared once. The V and J genes are TRBV29-1 and TRBJ2-6; TRBD2 is a possible D gene (6 bases). Germline V lookup: CDR1 SQVTM, CDR2 ANQGSEA. This CDR3 region has 19 residues. The V end was cut by 6 bases, the J end by 12 bases, with 36 bases between. The CDR3 is CSVRVRETSPASGLGVLTF. CDR3 coding DNA: TGCAGCGTGAGGGTTCGGGAGACCTCCCCAGCCTCTGGGCTAGGCGTCCTGACTTTC.

The chain couples TRBV28 to TRBJ2-5; TRBD2 matches at 9 bases. CDR3 length: 18 residues. The junction had 19 bases not matched to a gene; V was cut back by 6 bases and J by 5 bases. Germline lookup yields CDR1 MDHEN and CDR2 SYDVKM. This CDR3 reads CASSFPNPASGDWETQYF. CDR3 in DNA: TGTGCCAGCAGCTTCCCTAACCCGGCTAGCGGGGACTGGGAGACCCAGTACTTC.

V is TRBV28 and J is TRBJ1-5; D unresolved. The CDR3 has 11 residues. V lost 7 bases and J 6 bases, leaving 7 bases between the germline ends. The V gene's germline CDR1 is MDHEN and CDR2 SYDVKM. The CDR3 loop is CASTSSQPQHF. CDR3 nucleotides: TGTGCCAGCACTTCCTCTCAGCCCCAGCATTTT.

This chain connects TRBV7-9 to TRBJ1-6, with 9 bases identical to TRBD1. The CDR3 has 15 residues. Germline V gene lookup returns CDR1 SEHNR and CDR2 FQNEAQ (reference sequence). V lost 6 bases and J lost 8; bases outside the gene matches: 8. CDR3 amino acids: CASRETGTGYSPLHF. The DNA for the CDR3 is TGTGCCAGCAGAGAAACCGGGACAGGGTATTCACCCCTCCACTTT.

The chain carries TRBV6-1 and TRBJ2-7, with 7 bases that match TRBD2. J gave up 2 bases and V 6 bases, and 4 bases lay outside the gene matches. Per the germline V gene, CDR1 is MNHNS and CDR2 is SASEGT. The CDR3 is made up of 13 amino acids. CDR3 in DNA: TGTGCCAGCAGCCTTGGACTAGCCTACGAGCAGTACTTC. It is translated as CASSLGLAYEQYF.

The genes are TRBV5-6 and TRBJ2-2; 8 nucleotides agree with TRBD1. CDR1 is SGHDT and CDR2 is YYEEEE in the germline V gene. V was pared by 4 bases and J by 9 bases, with 11 bases of the junction left unmatched. The CDR3 has 15 amino acids. The CDR3 DNA follows: TGTGCCAGCAGCCCCTGGGACAGGCCCGTCAGGGAGCTGTTTTTT. This encodes CASSPWDRPVRELFF. The whole variable domain, filled in from reference TRBV5-6 and TRBJ2-2, reads DAGVTQSPTHLIKTRGQQVTLRCSPKSGHDTVSWYQQALGQGPQFIFQYYEEEERQRGNFPDRFSGHQFPNYSSELNVNALLLGDSALYLCASSPWDRPVRELFFGEGSRLTVL.

The rearrangement uses TRBV27 and TRBJ1-6, with a weak D call TRBD1 (5 bases). Germline CDR1 reads MNHEY; CDR2 reads SMNVEV (reference sequence). CDR3 length: 15 amino acids. V was pared by 5 bases and J by 9 bases, with 17 bases between. The CDR3 spells CASSLAGGVGSPLHF. DNA of the CDR3: TGTGCCAGCAGTCTCGCCGGGGGTGTTGGTTCACCCCTCCACTTT.

This chain uses TRBV9 with TRBJ2-5, with TRBD2 matching over 11 bases. Germline CDR1 reads SGDLS; CDR2 reads YYNGEE. With V trimmed by 3 bases and J by 3 bases, 7 bases remained unmatched. This CDR3 is built from 16 residues. CDR3 residues: CASSETSGVREETQYF. The CDR3 nucleotides are TGTGCCAGCAGCGAGACTAGCGGGGTAAGGGAAGAGACCCAGTACTTC.

The J gene is TRBJ2-3, the V gene TRBV4-1; 9 bases line up with TRBD2. The CDR3 runs to 15 residues. CDR1 and CDR2 from the germline V gene are MGHRA and YSYEKL. V lost 3 bases to trimming and J lost 5 bases; unmatched junction nucleotides: 6. CDR3 loop: CASSHRGLAEDTQYF. In DNA, the CDR3 is TGCGCCAGCAGCCACCGGGGACTAGCAGAAGATACGCAGTATTTT.

V gene TRBV6-6 combines with J gene TRBJ2-1; the D gene is possibly TRBD1 (6 bases). V shed 6 bases and J shed 4 bases, with 13 bases lying between them. This CDR3 spans 14 amino acids. CDR1 is MNHNY, CDR2 SVGAGI, per germline (reference sequence). CDR3 bases: TGTGCCAGCAGACTAATGGACAGTTACAATGAGCAGTTCTTC. It codes for CASRLMDSYNEQFF.

The J gene is TRBJ2-1, the V gene TRBV11-2, with D maybe TRBD2 (5 bases). This CDR3 has 15 residues. V gave up 3 bases and J gave up 4 bases, with 13 bases separating them. Germline V gene sequence: CDR1 SGHAT, CDR2 FQNNGV. CDR3 in DNA: TGTGCCAGCAGCTTGTGGGAGAAGCAATACAATGAGCAGTTCTTC. Protein sequence: CASSLWEKQYNEQFF.

V gene TRBV6-5 combines with J gene TRBJ2-2, with TRBD1 matching 7 bases. CDR1 and CDR2 (germline): MNHEY, SVGAGI. The CDR3 has 13 residues. The ends lost 4 bases at V and 6 bases at J; junction bases unmatched: 2. The CDR3 loop reads CASSLTGPGELFF. The CDR3, as DNA: TGTGCCAGCAGTTTGACAGGGCCCGGGGAGCTGTTTTTT.

The J gene is TRBJ1-6, the V gene TRBV5-1; 7 bases align to TRBD1. Losses at the gene ends were 0 bases for V and 7 bases for J; bases not matched to a gene: 1. The CDR3 has 14 amino acids. Germline V CDR1 and CDR2: SGHRS, YFSETQ. The CDR3 DNA reads TGCGCCAGCAGCTTGGGACAGGGCAATTCACCCCTCCACTTT. As protein: CASSLGQGNSPLHF.

The chain recombines TRBV7-6 with TRBJ2-3; 14 bases agree with TRBD2. This CDR3 spans 16 amino acids. Per the germline V gene, CDR1 is SGHVS and CDR2 is FNYEAQ. The junction had 2 bases not matched to a gene; V was cut back by 5 bases and J by 1 base. CDR3 bases: TGTGCCAGCAGCCCGGGACTAGCGGGGGGCACAGATACGCAGTATTTT. Protein: CASSPGLAGGTDTQYF.

This clone was recorded only once. This rearrangement joins TRBV7-9 to TRBJ2-7, with TRBD1 matching 10 bases. V was pared by 4 bases and J by 2 bases, with 2 bases of the junction left unmatched. This CDR3 is 14 amino acids long. The V gene's germline CDR1 is SEHNR and CDR2 FQNEAQ (reference sequence). CDR3 region: CASSSGTGAYEQYF. The DNA for the CDR3 is TGTGCCAGCAGCTCCGGGACAGGGGCCTACGAGCAGTACTTC.

The rearrangement joins TRBV29-1 to TRBJ1-2; TRBD1 might be the D (5 bases). Germline V lookup: CDR1 SQVTM, CDR2 ANQGSEA. The CDR3 consists of 14 residues. Trimming stripped 6 bases from V and 3 bases from J, with 17 bases between. The CDR3 DNA reads as TGCAGCGTCACTCAGGGTAGGATCGACTATGGCTACACCTTC. Its protein is CSVTQGRIDYGYTF.

V gene TRBV6-1 combines with J gene TRBJ2-3, with no clear D. The CDR3 sequence is 11 residues long. Trimming cost V 6 bases and J 6 bases, with 7 bases left between them. The germline CDR1 and CDR2 sequences are MNHNS and SASEGT. The CDR3 reads CASRLSDTQYF. CDR3 nucleotides: TGTGCCAGCAGGTTATCCGATACGCAGTATTTT.

This chain uses TRBV28 with TRBJ2-7; 7 bases are shared with TRBD1. The CDR3 totals 17 residues. Germline V gene lookup returns CDR1 MDHEN and CDR2 SYDVKM. V trimming: 0 bases; J trimming: 0 bases; junction bases outside the gene matches: 8. For the CDR3, the DNA is TGTGCCAGCAGTTTATGGGTAAACCGGGACAGCTCCTACGAGCAGTACTTC. Protein sequence: CASSLWVNRDSSYEQYF.

The gene calls are TRBV5-8 and TRBJ1-1; the D gene is possibly TRBD1 (6 bases). Trimming removed 0 bases from V and 1 base from J, with 10 bases in between. CDR3 length equals 15 residues. CDR1 and CDR2 from the germline V gene are SGHTS and YDEGEE. This chain's CDR3 is CASSLVGGGNTEAFF. CDR3 coding DNA: TGTGCCAGCAGCTTGGTGGGAGGGGGGAACACTGAAGCTTTCTTT.

This rearrangement joins TRBV27 to TRBJ2-7; TRBD2 is a possible D gene (6 bases). With 4 bases removed from V and 3 bases from J, the gap between germline ends came to 10 bases. The CDR3 runs to 13 residues. CDR1 MNHEY and CDR2 SMNVEV come from the germline V gene (reference sequence). The CDR3 DNA sequence: TGTGCCAGCAGTTATGGCGGGGACTACGAGCAGTACTTC. Translated, it gives CASSYGGDYEQYF.